This passage covers 31 T cell receptor beta chains from one sample sequenced in a study of identifying expanded T cells in peripheral blood. Data came from immunoSEQ multiplex PCR; TCRdb stores just in-frame clones and leaves some out. The sample lists about 100,000 clones; 88% were seen once. The sample taken for sequencing was blood. The receptor source for this set is a person aged 18 to 70 in good health.

V usage is TRBV5-1 and J usage is TRBJ2-5; D is ambiguous. The V gene's germline CDR1 is SGHRS and CDR2 YFSETQ. This CDR3 is 11 amino acids long. Deletions cut 1 base from V and 2 bases from J, with 0 bases between. The CDR3 region is CASSLQETQYF. In nucleotides, the CDR3 is TGCGCCAGCAGCTTGCAAGAGACCCAGTACTTC.

This clone was detected a few times. The genes are TRBV7-8 and TRBJ2-2; maybe TRBD2 (6 bases). The germline V gene has CDR1 SGHVS and CDR2 FQNEAQ. The ends were cut back, 8 bases at V and 5 bases at J, with 15 bases in the middle. This CDR3 region has 14 residues. The CDR3 DNA sequence: TGTGCCAGCGGCAGCCAGGCGGGGACCGGGGAGCTGTTTTTT. This gives the protein CASGSQAGTGELFF.

The V call is TRBV7-3, the J call TRBJ1-1, with unresolved D. Germline V gives CDR1 SGHTA, CDR2 FQGTGA. The V end was cut by 1 base, the J end by 2 bases, with 5 bases between. This CDR3 has 13 amino acids. In nucleotides, the CDR3 is TGTGCCAGCAGCTTAAATGCCAACACTGAAGCTTTCTTT. It translates to CASSLNANTEAFF.

The rearrangement uses TRBV5-1 and TRBJ1-5; possibly TRBD1 for D (5 bases). CDR3 length equals 16 residues. Germline values: CDR1 SGHRS, CDR2 YFSETQ. V gave up 3 bases and J gave up 0 bases, with 13 bases separating them. CDR3 sequence (DNA): TGCGCCAGCAGCTCCGGGGTGGGGGGTAGCAATCAGCCCCAGCATTTT. Amino acid sequence: CASSSGVGGSNQPQHF.

This sequence joins TRBV4-1 and TRBJ2-2, with D possibly TRBD2 on 5 matching bases. Between the trimmed V and J ends, which lost 2 bases and 3 bases, there was a span of 25 bases. CDR1 is MGHRA, CDR2 YSYEKL, per germline. This CDR3 contains 20 residues. Here the CDR3 DNA reads TGCGCCAGCAGCCAACGAAGAGCAGAACTAGGCCAAATTGACACCGGGGAGCTGTTTTTT. Protein product: CASSQRRAELGQIDTGELFF.

J is TRBJ2-7 and V is TRBV7-3; D might be TRBD1 (5 bases). CDR3 length: 16 amino acids. The V gene's germline CDR1 is SGHTA and CDR2 FQGTGA. V was clipped by 2 bases and J by 2 bases, with 16 bases between them. DNA for the CDR3: TGTGCCAGCAGCTTACGCGGACAAGTGATGACCTACGAGCAGTACTTC. As protein: CASSLRGQVMTYEQYF.

In this sample, this clone turned up once. V usage is TRBV28 and J usage is TRBJ1-3; maybe TRBD1 (6 bases). Germline CDR1 is MDHEN and CDR2 is SYDVKM. V was shortened by 11 bases and J by 4 bases, with 9 bases between the two germline ends. The CDR3 is 11 residues long. CDR3 in DNA: TGTGCCTGCGGACAGGGAAACACCATATATTTT. It codes for CACGQGNTIYF.

The CDR3 region is CASSVSIRGAEAFF. The CDR3, as DNA: TGTGCCAGCAGCGTATCTATACGGGGCGCTGAAGCTTTCTTT. The rearrangement links TRBV9 to TRBJ1-1; TRBD1 might be the D (5 bases). The germline CDR1 and CDR2 sequences are SGDLS and YYNGEE. The CDR3 extends over 14 amino acids. Deletions cut 1 base from V and 6 bases from J, with 13 bases between. The full variable domain, completed using reference TRBV9 and TRBJ1-1, is DSGVTQTPKHLITATGQRVTLRCSPRSGDLSVYWYQQSLDQGLQFLIQYYNGEERAKGNILERFSAQQFPDLHSELNLSSLELGDSALYFCASSVSIRGAEAFFGQGTRLTVV.

This clone was observed at least ten times. This sequence joins TRBV9 and TRBJ1-3; D ambiguous. Germline CDR1 and CDR2: SGDLS and YYNGEE. Trimming took off 3 bases at V and 0 bases at J, with 7 bases between the two ends. The CDR3 is 14 residues long. This CDR3 is CASSESSSGNTIYF. The CDR3 DNA reads TGTGCCAGCAGCGAGAGCAGCTCTGGAAACACCATATATTTT.

The J gene is TRBJ1-2, the V gene TRBV19; 10 bases align to TRBD1. The CDR3 contains 15 residues. With 5 bases clipped from V and 8 bases from J, the junction kept 11 bases outside the gene matches. CDR1 and CDR2 (germline): LNHDA, SQIVND (reference sequence). DNA of the CDR3: TGTGCCAGTAGTTCCCATGACAGGGGGCTTGACGGCTACACCTTC. Translation gives CASSSHDRGLDGYTF.

This clone was counted a single time. The V and J genes are TRBV7-3 and TRBJ2-5, with 8 positions matching TRBD1. Germline V lookup: CDR1 SGHTA, CDR2 FQGTGA. V trimming: 5 bases; J trimming: 2 bases; junction bases outside the gene matches: 10. The CDR3 is 16 amino acids. CDR3 amino acids: CASSIGPDRGQETQYF. The CDR3 nucleotides read TGTGCCAGCAGCATAGGACCAGACAGGGGTCAAGAGACCCAGTACTTC.

The chain recombines TRBV5-1 with TRBJ2-5; D is perhaps TRBD1 or TRBD2 (5 bases each). Between the trimmed V and J ends, which lost 0 bases and 5 bases, there was a span of 11 bases. This CDR3 spans 14 amino acids. CDR1 and CDR2 from the germline V gene are SGHRS and YFSETQ. The CDR3 coding sequence is TGCGCCAGCAGCTTGGGAGGGGCCTTGGAGACCCAGTACTTC. Its protein product is CASSLGGALETQYF.

This chain connects TRBV7-2 to TRBJ1-4; 9 bases are a match to TRBD1. This CDR3 contains 15 residues. Germline loops: CDR1 SGHTA, CDR2 FQGNSA. V dropped 5 bases and J dropped 8; count of bases not matched to a gene: 9. CDR3 DNA: TGTGCCAGCAGCCCGGACAGGGGTAGAGGAGAAAAACTGTTTTTT. Translated, it gives CASSPDRGRGEKLFF.

The V call is TRBV7-9, the J call TRBJ1-2; 10 bases agree with TRBD1. Unmatched junction bases numbered 8, after V lost 4 bases and J lost 6 bases. The V gene's germline CDR1 is SEHNR and CDR2 FQNEAQ (reference sequence). This CDR3 spans 15 amino acids. CDR3 DNA sequence: TGTGCCAGCAGCTACGCGACAGGGGGCCAGGATGGCTACACCTTC. Its protein is CASSYATGGQDGYTF. The variable domain in full, completed from reference TRBV7-9 and TRBJ1-2, reads DTGVSQNPRHKITKRGQNVTFRCDPISEHNRLYWYRQTLGQGPEFLTYFQNEAQLEKSRLLSDRFSAERPKGSFSTLEIQRTEQGDSAMYLCASSYATGGQDGYTFGSGTRLTVV.

The chain couples TRBV18 to TRBJ2-5; D possibly corresponds to TRBD2 (7 bases). V gave up 2 bases and J gave up 10 bases, with 23 bases separating them. From germline, CDR1 is KGHSH and CDR2 LQKENI. The CDR3 covers 16 residues. The CDR3, as DNA: TGTGCCAGCTCACCAGGCGCGGGGGCCTCGGGGGCTATCCAGTACTTC. Protein product: CASSPGAGASGAIQYF.

The chain is built from TRBV7-8 and TRBJ2-3; the D is unclear. The CDR3 has 14 amino acids. Per the germline V gene, CDR1 is SGHVS and CDR2 is FQNEAQ. Between the trimmed V and J ends, which lost 7 bases and 7 bases, there was a span of 18 bases. CDR3: CASIMDGLRHTQYF. CDR3 DNA sequence: TGTGCCAGCATAATGGATGGGCTGCGGCATACGCAGTATTTT. Based on the CDR3 plus reference TRBV7-8 and TRBJ2-3, the full variable domain is GAGVSQSPRYKVAKRGQDVALRCDPISGHVSLFWYQQALGQGPEFLTYFQNEAQLDKSGLPSDRFFAERPEGSVSTLKIQRTQQEDSAVYLCASIMDGLRHTQYFGPGTRLTVL.

V is TRBV6-5 and J is TRBJ1-1; a possible D gene is TRBD1 (6 bases). Germline lookup yields CDR1 MNHEY and CDR2 SVGAGI. The CDR3 sequence is 14 residues long. V dropped 2 bases and J dropped 5 bases, with 12 bases sitting between them. In nucleotides, the CDR3 is TGTGCCAGCAGTTACGGGCAGGGGAAGACTGAAGCTTTCTTT. Translated: CASSYGQGKTEAFF.

This clone showed up just once. This chain links TRBV2 with TRBJ2-1; D not resolved. CDR1 is SNHLY, CDR2 FYNNEI, per germline. CDR3 length: 13 residues. V was clipped by 1 base and J by 4 bases, with 5 bases between them. Written as DNA, the CDR3 is TGTGCCAGCAGTGAAGAAGGATACAATGAGCAGTTCTTC. Translating it yields CASSEEGYNEQFF.

This clone was seen a single time. The rearrangement links TRBV6-1 to TRBJ2-1, with 12 bases identical to TRBD2. V shed 2 bases and J 4 bases; nucleotides not matched to a gene: 6. Germline V gives CDR1 MNHNS, CDR2 SASEGT. The CDR3 has 17 amino acids. The CDR3 nucleotides read TGTGCCAGCAGTGAAACACCACTAGCGGGGGGTTACAATGAGCAGTTCTTC. Its protein product is CASSETPLAGGYNEQFF.

This chain joins TRBV6-5 and TRBJ1-2, with 11 bases that match TRBD1. The length of the CDR3 is 13 residues. The ends lost 4 bases at V and 8 bases at J; junction bases unmatched: 3. Germline values: CDR1 MNHEY, CDR2 SVGAGI. In DNA form, the CDR3 reads TGTGCCAGCAGTTGGGGACAGGGGGGAGGCTACACCTTC. Amino acid sequence: CASSWGQGGGYTF.

This clone showed up just a few times. The chain joins TRBV13 to TRBJ2-7, with no clear D. Trimming took 4 bases from V and 3 from J, leaving 4 bases between them. The germline gives CDR1 PRHDT, CDR2 FYEKMQ (reference sequence). This CDR3 is 11 amino acids long. The CDR3 nucleotides read TGTGCCAGCAGCTCGGACTACGAGCAGTACTTC. This translates into CASSSDYEQYF.

In DNA, the CDR3 is TGTGCCAGCAGCTTGGCGGGGACCCCCCTCTATGGCTACACCTTC. Residues: CASSLAGTPLYGYTF. V usage is TRBV5-6 and J usage is TRBJ1-2; tentative D call: TRBD1 (5 bases). Germline assignment: CDR1 SGHDT and CDR2 YYEEEE. V lost 0 bases and J 4 bases, leaving 13 bases between the germline ends. The CDR3 has 15 amino acids.

The CDR3 bases are TGTGCCAGCAGCAACGGCGGTCTTACCTACGAGCAGTACTTC. Its translation: CASSNGGLTYEQYF. The chain is built from TRBV6-1 and TRBJ2-7; D unclear. With 6 bases removed from V and 2 bases from J, the gap between germline ends came to 14 bases. The CDR3 loop spans 14 amino acids. Germline V CDR1 and CDR2: MNHNS, SASEGT.

This chain links TRBV2 with TRBJ1-1; D remains unclear. In germline, CDR1 is SNHLY, CDR2 FYNNEI. This CDR3 has 13 residues. The V and J ends lost 6 bases and 3 bases respectively, with 11 bases between them. The DNA for the CDR3 is TGTGCCAGCAGACCTCAGAGGGACACTGAAGCTTTCTTT. Amino acids: CASRPQRDTEAFF.

This clone was counted once. V is TRBV6-1 and J is TRBJ1-6, with TRBD1 identical over 8 bases. CDR1 is MNHNS, CDR2 SASEGT, per germline. The V segment lost 2 bases and the J segment 14 bases; nucleotides outside the gene matches: 8. This CDR3 is 14 amino acids long. Written as DNA, the CDR3 is TGTGCCAGCAGTGAAACCAGGGGGCGGGTATCCCTCCACTTT. Translating it yields CASSETRGRVSLHF.

The chain has TRBV2 and TRBJ2-1; maybe TRBD1 (6 bases). The germline gives CDR1 SNHLY, CDR2 FYNNEI. The V and J ends lost 6 bases and 2 bases respectively, with 14 bases between them. This CDR3 contains 15 residues. The CDR3 sequence: CASRAGTSAYNEQFF. In DNA form, the CDR3 reads TGTGCCAGCAGGGCCGGGACAAGTGCCTACAATGAGCAGTTCTTC.

The V call is TRBV29-1, the J call TRBJ2-5; 9 positions match TRBD1. V lost 6 bases and J lost 5; bases outside the gene matches: 10. The CDR3 length is 14 residues. Looked up from germline, CDR1 is SQVTM and CDR2 is ANQGSEA. For the CDR3, the DNA is TGCAGCGTACGGGGACAGGGAGCTAGGGAGACCCAGTACTTC. Protein: CSVRGQGARETQYF.

This clone appeared once. This chain uses TRBV19 with TRBJ1-5; 7 bases line up with TRBD1. V gave up 7 bases and J gave up 0 bases; unmatched junction bases: 18. Germline-derived CDR1 and CDR2 are LNHDA and SQIVND (reference sequence). The CDR3 covers 19 residues. The CDR3 DNA sequence: TGTGCCAGTACCCTAACCGGGACAGTAGGTTCCTTTAGCAATCAGCCCCAGCATTTT. The encoded protein is CASTLTGTVGSFSNQPQHF.

The chain combines TRBV7-9 with TRBJ1-3; D unclear. This CDR3 spans 12 amino acids. CDR1 is SEHNR, CDR2 FQNEAQ, per germline (reference sequence). The V end was cut by 1 base, the J end by 8 bases, with 6 bases between. The CDR3 DNA reads as TGTGCCAGCAGCTTAGGCAAGGACACCATATATTTT. Translation gives CASSLGKDTIYF.

The chain couples TRBV6-1 to TRBJ2-7, with a weak D call TRBD1 (6 bases). The length of the CDR3 is 13 residues. Trimming removed 3 bases at V and 3 bases at J, with 9 bases between. The germline V gene has CDR1 MNHNS and CDR2 SASEGT. CDR3 protein: CASSETGHYEQYF. CDR3 DNA: TGTGCCAGCAGTGAGACAGGTCACTACGAGCAGTACTTC.

The CDR3 DNA follows: TGTGCCAGCAGTTTATACCAGGGTAGCACTGAAGCTTTCTTT. Its translation: CASSLYQGSTEAFF. This rearrangement joins TRBV27 to TRBJ1-1, with D perhaps matching TRBD1 (5 bases). The CDR3 runs 14 residues. The V end was cut by 1 base, the J end by 4 bases, with 10 bases between. Germline V gives CDR1 MNHEY, CDR2 SMNVEV (reference sequence).